One T cell receptor beta chain is described in this entry. Antigen specificity is unknown. This specimen belongs to a study of T cell responses to AZD1222 COVID-19 vaccine. Study outcomes and limitations: Spike as a whole was targeted by vaccine-associated CD4 TCRs, dominant at 160-218 and 743-854. Spike-specific TCR breadth rose after two AZD1222 doses, and depth rose as well. Repertoires were obtained only post-peak T cell response.

The CDR3 spans 12 residues. Deletions cut 2 bases from V and 5 bases from J, with 5 bases between. Germline-derived CDR1 and CDR2 are SGDLS and YYNGEE. Libraries were prepared by immunoSEQ multiplex PCR; TCRdb keeps only in-frame clonotypes and omits some of them. Of more than 150,000 clones listed, 90% to 95% were seen once; the top ten hold over 7.5%. This TCR came from an adult in good health. The V gene is TRBV9, the J gene TRBJ1-5, with D hard to call. The sample here was peripheral blood, taken on day 0 of AZD1222 vaccination. In DNA form, the CDR3 reads TGTGCCAGCAGCGTTCGGGATCAGCCCCAGCATTTT. Its translation is CASSVRDQPQHF.